One sample yielded the 11 T cell receptor beta chains listed below, sequenced in a study of shared clonotypes between healthy human individuals. Sequenced by immunoSEQ multiplex PCR; TCRdb stores in-frame clones only, minus some. The sample carries about half a million clones, roughly 80% recorded once. Sequencing input: PBMCs. The origin of the receptors is a woman in her 40s in good health. Some clones in this sample may be carry-over from other donors' samples.

At least ten counts were recorded for this clone. This chain connects TRBV9 to TRBJ2-1, with TRBD2 matching 8 bases. V dropped 4 bases and J dropped 5; count of bases not matched to a gene: 14. The CDR3 is 17 residues long. Germline V lookup: CDR1 SGDLS, CDR2 YYNGEE. The CDR3 coding sequence is TGTGCCAGCAGCCCCCATGCTGTGAGCGGGGGAAACAATGAGCAGTTCTTC. Its protein product is CASSPHAVSGGNNEQFF.

This clone was detected ten times or more. CDR3 sequence reads: CASATGVGGYTF. The CDR3 DNA reads as TGTGCCAGTGCTACGGGCGTTGGGGGCTACACCTTC. The J gene is TRBJ1-2, the V gene TRBV6-6; D unresolved. V was clipped by 9 bases and J by 8 bases, with 16 bases between them. From germline, CDR1 is MNHNY and CDR2 SVGAGI (reference sequence). CDR3 length: 12 amino acids.

The gene calls are TRBV5-1 and TRBJ2-5, with D perhaps TRBD1 (5 bases). V dropped 5 bases and J dropped 1 base, with 12 bases sitting between them. The CDR3 loop spans 14 amino acids. Germline values: CDR1 SGHRS, CDR2 YFSETQ. This CDR3 is CASRGWGSQETQYF. CDR3 DNA: TGCGCCAGCAGGGGGTGGGGCAGCCAAGAGACCCAGTACTTC.

This clone was counted many times. Other DNA sequences in this sample translate to the same CDR3. The rearrangement uses TRBV6-1 and TRBJ1-3; D is perhaps TRBD1 (6 bases). The germline CDR1 and CDR2 sequences are MNHNS and SASEGT. CDR3 length: 13 residues. The V end lost 7 bases, the J end lost 4 bases, and 11 bases lay between the germline ends. The CDR3 sequence: CASTGDTGNTIYF. The CDR3 DNA reads as TGTGCCAGCACGGGGGACACAGGAAACACCATATATTTT.

V usage is TRBV14 and J usage is TRBJ1-1, with 7 bases aligning to TRBD1. CDR3 length: 14 amino acids. Germline assignment: CDR1 SGHDN and CDR2 FVKESK. V lost 1 base and J lost 11; bases outside the gene matches: 10. CDR3 nucleotides: TGTGCCAGCAGCCAAGGTGTCGCCAGGGGGTATGCTTTCTTT. It yields the protein CASSQGVARGYAFF.

Notes on this clone: This CDR3 is also generated by other DNA sequences in the sample. V and J are TRBV11-2 and TRBJ2-1, with 7 bases fitting TRBD1. Unmatched junction bases numbered 2, after V lost 5 bases and J lost 1 base. Germline V gene data show CDR1 as SGHAT and CDR2 as FQNNGV. The CDR3 is made up of 14 amino acids. The CDR3 nucleotides are TGTGCCAGCAGCCTCAGGGGGTCCTACAATGAGCAGTTCTTC. This gives the protein CASSLRGSYNEQFF.

This clone occurred a few times. V is TRBV9 and J is TRBJ1-2; D is undetermined. Germline-derived CDR1 and CDR2 are SGDLS and YYNGEE. V gave up 3 bases and J gave up 6 bases, with 6 bases separating them. There are 11 residues in the CDR3. The CDR3 bases are TGTGCCAGCAGCGGAAGGGATGGCTACACCTTC. Translation: CASSGRDGYTF.

This clone has a handful of counts. This chain joins TRBV15 and TRBJ2-2; tentative D call: TRBD1 (6 bases). The germline gives CDR1 LNHNV, CDR2 YYDKDF (reference sequence). Trimming removed 5 bases from V and 4 bases from J, with 14 bases in between. CDR3 length equals 15 residues. The CDR3 is CATSPGTGTTGELFF. The CDR3, as DNA: TGTGCCACCAGCCCGGGTACAGGGACCACCGGGGAGCTGTTTTTT.

This rearrangement joins TRBV7-2 to TRBJ2-2; 9 bases are a match to TRBD1. Germline CDR1 is SGHTA and CDR2 is FQGNSA. V shed 2 bases, J shed 3 bases, and the junction held 4 bases outside the gene matches. The length of the CDR3 is 16 residues. Here the CDR3 reads CASSLYRGLDTGELFF. The DNA for the CDR3 is TGTGCCAGCAGCTTATACAGGGGGCTGGACACCGGGGAGCTGTTTTTT.

The J gene is TRBJ2-1, the V gene TRBV7-2; tentative D call: TRBD2 (5 bases). The CDR3 extends over 13 amino acids. V dropped 2 bases and J dropped 6 bases, with 8 bases sitting between them. The germline CDR1 and CDR2 sequences are SGHTA and FQGNSA. CDR3 bases: TGTGCCAGCAGCTTACCGAGCGGCAATGAGCAGTTCTTC. It encodes CASSLPSGNEQFF.

About this clone: This is likely an artifact of a read error, given a far larger clone one base away. The rearrangement joins TRBV10-2 to TRBJ2-1; 7 nucleotides agree with TRBD1. From germline, CDR1 is WSHSY and CDR2 SAAADI. CDR3 length: 14 residues. The V gene end was trimmed by 10 bases and the J gene end by 2 bases; junction bases not matched to a gene: 8. CDR3 nucleotides: TGCGCCACTCAGGGGGTGACTACCTACAATGAGCAGTTCTTC. Amino acids: CATQGVTTYNEQFF.